Listed below are T cell receptor beta chains from one sample, sequenced in a study of identifying expanded T cells in peripheral blood. Method: immunoSEQ multiplex PCR; TCRdb's copy keeps in-frame clones and lacks some. The repertoire holds 70,000 to 100,000 clones, with about 90% as singletons. The sequenced sample was blood. The receptors were sampled from a person aged 18-70 years in good health. CDR3s include the opening cysteine and the closing phenylalanine or tryptophan. A D gene is named only where the DNA matches it firmly. Clone size is shown for a subset of rows, as once, few, many or a class of expanded clone.

d_call: .
v_call: TRBV11-3
j_call: TRBJ2-1
clone_size: .
cdr3_nt: TGTGCCAGCAGCTTAGAAACATACAATGAGCAGTTCTTC
cdr3_aa: CASSLETYNEQFF

d_call: .
v_call: TRBV27
j_call: TRBJ1-6
clone_size: few
cdr3_nt: TGTGCCAGCAGTGATCCGGGGAATTCACCCCTCCACTTT
cdr3_aa: CASSDPGNSPLHF

d_call: .
v_call: TRBV7-2
j_call: TRBJ1-4
clone_size: .
cdr3_nt: TGTGCCAGCAGCTTACTCCAGGTCGAAAAACTGTTTTTT
cdr3_aa: CASSLLQVEKLFF

d_call: TRBD2
v_call: TRBV7-2
j_call: TRBJ2-1
clone_size: .
cdr3_nt: TGTGCCAGCAGCTTAGCTGGGACTAGCGGGAGGCTCTACAATGAGCAGTTCTTC
cdr3_aa: CASSLAGTSGRLYNEQFF

d_call: .
v_call: TRBV5-1
j_call: TRBJ1-1
clone_size: .
cdr3_nt: TGCGCCAGCAGCCCGCGGGCGAACACTGAAGCTTTCTTT
cdr3_aa: CASSPRANTEAFF

d_call: .
v_call: TRBV5-1
j_call: TRBJ2-3
clone_size: few
cdr3_nt: TGCGCCAGCAGCTTTGAGGGGCGGGGCACAGATACGCAGTATTTT
cdr3_aa: CASSFEGRGTDTQYF

d_call: TRBD2
v_call: TRBV7-3
j_call: TRBJ2-1
clone_size: .
cdr3_nt: TGTGCCAGCAGCCAAGTGAGCGGGAGTCCGGGTGAGCAGTTCTTC
cdr3_aa: CASSQVSGSPGEQFF

d_call: .
v_call: TRBV5-6
j_call: TRBJ1-6
clone_size: .
cdr3_nt: TGTGCCAGCAACCTTCGAGGAGGGGATTCACCCCTCCACTTT
cdr3_aa: CASNLRGGDSPLHF

d_call: .
v_call: TRBV6-1
j_call: TRBJ1-1
clone_size: .
cdr3_nt: TGTGCCAGCGAAGGAGATCCCCAGGGGAGGACTGAAGCTTTCTTT
cdr3_aa: CASEGDPQGRTEAFF

d_call: .
v_call: TRBV4-3
j_call: TRBJ2-6
clone_size: .
cdr3_nt: TGCGCCAGCAGCCATTTTCAGGGTTCCGGGGCCAACGTCCTGACTTTC
cdr3_aa: CASSHFQGSGANVLTF

d_call: .
v_call: TRBV5-4
j_call: TRBJ2-3
clone_size: .
cdr3_nt: TGTGCCAGCAGCTTGGGATTAGATGGTTCGGATACGCAGTATTTT
cdr3_aa: CASSLGLDGSDTQYF

d_call: TRBD1
v_call: TRBV27
j_call: TRBJ1-2
clone_size: .
cdr3_nt: TGTGCCAGCAGTTTATATGTCGGGGGGACAGGGGTTGGCTACACCTTC
cdr3_aa: CASSLYVGGTGVGYTF

d_call: .
v_call: TRBV10-2
j_call: TRBJ2-7
clone_size: .
cdr3_nt: TGCGCCAGCAGTACTACCCGCTACGAGCAGTACTTC
cdr3_aa: CASSTTRYEQYF

d_call: TRBD2
v_call: TRBV2
j_call: TRBJ2-2
clone_size: once
cdr3_nt: TGTGCCAGCAGTGAAACCCCGGGGGGAACCGGGGAGCTGTTTTTT
cdr3_aa: CASSETPGGTGELFF

d_call: .
v_call: TRBV27
j_call: TRBJ2-7
clone_size: once
cdr3_nt: TGTGCCAGCAGTTTTTCACAGGATACCGAGCAGTACTTC
cdr3_aa: CASSFSQDTEQYF

d_call: .
v_call: TRBV9
j_call: TRBJ1-3
clone_size: .
cdr3_nt: TGTGCCAGCAGCGTAGGGGCAGGATCTGGAAACACCATATATTTT
cdr3_aa: CASSVGAGSGNTIYF

d_call: .
v_call: TRBV7-8
j_call: TRBJ2-5
clone_size: .
cdr3_nt: TGTGCCAGCAGCATGGGACTTTGGGAGACCCAGTACTTC
cdr3_aa: CASSMGLWETQYF

d_call: .
v_call: TRBV10-3
j_call: TRBJ1-4
clone_size: .
cdr3_nt: TGTGCCATCAGTGAGGGGCGGGAGCGGGGTGAAAAACTGTTTTTT
cdr3_aa: CAISEGRERGEKLFF

d_call: .
v_call: TRBV6-4
j_call: TRBJ2-1
clone_size: .
cdr3_nt: TGTGCCAGCAGTGACTCTACGGGGGCGGTTAATGAGCAGTTCTTC
cdr3_aa: CASSDSTGAVNEQFF

d_call: .
v_call: TRBV29-1
j_call: TRBJ2-7
clone_size: once
cdr3_nt: TGCAGCGTTGAACCAGGGGACCACGAGCAGTACTTC
cdr3_aa: CSVEPGDHEQYF

d_call: .
v_call: TRBV5-1
j_call: TRBJ1-3
clone_size: .
cdr3_nt: TGCGCCAGCAGCATCATGGATGGAAACACCATATATTTT
cdr3_aa: CASSIMDGNTIYF

d_call: TRBD2
v_call: TRBV28
j_call: TRBJ2-1
clone_size: .
cdr3_nt: TGTGCCAGCAGTTTTTCGGGACTGCCAGCGGGGGGTCGGGAGCAGTTCTTC
cdr3_aa: CASSFSGLPAGGREQFF

d_call: .
v_call: TRBV28
j_call: TRBJ2-7
clone_size: .
cdr3_nt: TGTGCCAGCAGTTCCGGACGGGCCTACGAGCAGTACTTC
cdr3_aa: CASSSGRAYEQYF

d_call: .
v_call: TRBV5-1
j_call: TRBJ2-3
clone_size: .
cdr3_nt: TGCGCCAGCAGCTTGGATGGTAGGAGCGGTACGCAGTATTTT
cdr3_aa: CASSLDGRSGTQYF

d_call: .
v_call: TRBV10-3
j_call: TRBJ2-1
clone_size: once
cdr3_nt: TGTGCCATCAGTGAAAGGTCGGACCACAATGAGCAGTTCTTC
cdr3_aa: CAISERSDHNEQFF

d_call: TRBD2
v_call: TRBV4-1
j_call: TRBJ2-2
clone_size: .
cdr3_nt: TGCGCCAGCAGCCAAGATGGTCTAGCGGGCGACACCGGGGAGCTGTTTTTT
cdr3_aa: CASSQDGLAGDTGELFF

d_call: TRBD1
v_call: TRBV7-3
j_call: TRBJ2-1
clone_size: .
cdr3_nt: TGTGCCAGCAGCTTAGTCGAACAGGGGAATTACAATGAGCAGTTCTTC
cdr3_aa: CASSLVEQGNYNEQFF

d_call: .
v_call: TRBV2
j_call: TRBJ1-1
clone_size: .
cdr3_nt: TGTGCCAACTATGGGAAGAACACTGAAGCTTTCTTT
cdr3_aa: CANYGKNTEAFF

d_call: .
v_call: TRBV5-1
j_call: TRBJ1-1
clone_size: .
cdr3_nt: TGCGCCAGCAGCTTGGGCCTAACGGGACCGAACACTGAAGCTTTCTTT
cdr3_aa: CASSLGLTGPNTEAFF

d_call: .
v_call: TRBV4-1
j_call: TRBJ1-5
clone_size: .
cdr3_nt: TGCGCCAGCAGCCAAGAGTTGCGGAATAGCAATCAGCCCCAGCATTTT
cdr3_aa: CASSQELRNSNQPQHF

d_call: .
v_call: TRBV28
j_call: TRBJ2-1
clone_size: .
cdr3_nt: TGTGCCAGCAGTTTGGTTTACACAAACAATGAGCAGTTCTTC
cdr3_aa: CASSLVYTNNEQFF

d_call: TRBD1
v_call: TRBV28
j_call: TRBJ2-7
clone_size: once
cdr3_nt: TGTGCCAGCAGTTTCCCGGGACAGGGTCTATACGAGCAGTACTTC
cdr3_aa: CASSFPGQGLYEQYF

d_call: .
v_call: TRBV29-1
j_call: TRBJ1-1
clone_size: .
cdr3_nt: TGCAGCGTTAGGCACACTGAAGCTTTCTTT
cdr3_aa: CSVRHTEAFF

d_call: .
v_call: TRBV27
j_call: TRBJ2-5
clone_size: .
cdr3_nt: TGTGCCAGCAAGGACGGGGGAGAGACCCAGTACTTC
cdr3_aa: CASKDGGETQYF

d_call: .
v_call: TRBV19
j_call: TRBJ1-6
clone_size: .
cdr3_nt: TGTGCCAGTAGTAGGCGGAGTACCAATTCACCCCTCCACTTT
cdr3_aa: CASSRRSTNSPLHF

d_call: .
v_call: TRBV5-1
j_call: TRBJ1-4
clone_size: .
cdr3_nt: TGCGCCAGCAGACTGCTAGGGAGAAGTGATGAAAAACTGTTTTTT
cdr3_aa: CASRLLGRSDEKLFF

d_call: .
v_call: TRBV4-1
j_call: TRBJ1-1
clone_size: .
cdr3_nt: TGCGCCAGCAGCCAAGAAGGCTTAATATGGACTGAAGCTTTCTTT
cdr3_aa: CASSQEGLIWTEAFF

d_call: .
v_call: TRBV27
j_call: TRBJ1-1
clone_size: .
cdr3_nt: TGTGCCAGCAGTCCTCCCTGGCAAAAGAACACTGAAGCTTTCTTT
cdr3_aa: CASSPPWQKNTEAFF

d_call: TRBD2
v_call: TRBV4-3
j_call: TRBJ2-1
clone_size: .
cdr3_nt: TGCGCCAGCAGCCGTAGCCTCGGGAGGGCCGGGGTAATTTCGAACAATGAGCAGTTCTTC
cdr3_aa: CASSRSLGRAGVISNNEQFF

d_call: TRBD1
v_call: TRBV4-1
j_call: TRBJ1-3
clone_size: .
cdr3_nt: TGCGCCAGCAGCCAAGATGACAGGGGGCTCGGAAACACCATATATTTT
cdr3_aa: CASSQDDRGLGNTIYF

d_call: .
v_call: TRBV2
j_call: TRBJ1-4
clone_size: .
cdr3_nt: TGTGCCAGCAGTGATGTCAGGGGAAGAGGGGAAAAACTGTTTTTT
cdr3_aa: CASSDVRGRGEKLFF

d_call: TRBD2
v_call: TRBV6-4
j_call: TRBJ2-2
clone_size: few
cdr3_nt: TGTGCCAGTCGTAGCGGGGGGGCCTCCGGGGAGCTGTTTTTT
cdr3_aa: CASRSGGASGELFF

d_call: TRBD1
v_call: TRBV29-1
j_call: TRBJ2-3
clone_size: .
cdr3_nt: TGCAGCGTGGACGGACAGGGTATAAGCACAGATACGCAGTATTTT
cdr3_aa: CSVDGQGISTDTQYF

d_call: TRBD1
v_call: TRBV10-2
j_call: TRBJ1-1
clone_size: .
cdr3_nt: TGCGCCAGCAGGAACACAGGGGTGAACACTGAAGCTTTCTTT
cdr3_aa: CASRNTGVNTEAFF

d_call: .
v_call: TRBV18
j_call: TRBJ2-6
clone_size: .
cdr3_nt: TGTGCCAGCTCACCGGGGCAGATCCGCTCTGGGGCCAACGTCCTGACTTTC
cdr3_aa: CASSPGQIRSGANVLTF

d_call: TRBD1
v_call: TRBV14
j_call: TRBJ1-5
clone_size: .
cdr3_nt: TGTGCCAGCAGCCAAGGGGGGACAGGGCGTCAGCCCCAGCATTTT
cdr3_aa: CASSQGGTGRQPQHF

d_call: TRBD1
v_call: TRBV7-9
j_call: TRBJ2-4
clone_size: .
cdr3_nt: TGTGCCAGCAGCTCCTACCCAAAAACCGACAGGGATGACAAAAACATTCAGTACTTC
cdr3_aa: CASSSYPKTDRDDKNIQYF

d_call: .
v_call: TRBV5-1
j_call: TRBJ2-2
clone_size: .
cdr3_nt: TGCGCCAGCAGCTTTTCGGGGTCGAACACCGGGGAGCTGTTTTTT
cdr3_aa: CASSFSGSNTGELFF

d_call: TRBD1
v_call: TRBV28
j_call: TRBJ2-7
clone_size: .
cdr3_nt: TGTGCCAGCAGTCGAAACAGGGGAGTCTACGAGCAGTACTTC
cdr3_aa: CASSRNRGVYEQYF

d_call: .
v_call: TRBV7-9
j_call: TRBJ2-1
clone_size: .
cdr3_nt: TGTGCCAGCAGCTTATCTACAGGACCCAATGAGCAGTTCTTC
cdr3_aa: CASSLSTGPNEQFF

d_call: TRBD1
v_call: TRBV12-5
j_call: TRBJ2-6
clone_size: .
cdr3_nt: TGTGCTAAGCGCCTTCTCTTGACAGGGGAGTCTGGGGCCAACGTCCTGACTTTC
cdr3_aa: CAKRLLLTGESGANVLTF

d_call: .
v_call: TRBV27
j_call: TRBJ2-1
clone_size: once
cdr3_nt: TGTGCCAGCAGTTCTACAGGTTCATCCGAAAAGGGGCAGTTCTTC
cdr3_aa: CASSSTGSSEKGQFF

d_call: TRBD2
v_call: TRBV10-3
j_call: TRBJ2-3
clone_size: few
cdr3_nt: TGTGCCATCACTAACGGACTAGCGGGGGCAGATACGCAGTATTTT
cdr3_aa: CAITNGLAGADTQYF

d_call: .
v_call: TRBV30
j_call: TRBJ2-2
clone_size: once
cdr3_nt: TGTGCCTGGAGTTCGGGGTTCGGGGAGCTGTTTTTT
cdr3_aa: CAWSSGFGELFF

d_call: .
v_call: TRBV6-1
j_call: TRBJ2-1
clone_size: medium-sized
cdr3_nt: TGTGCCAGCAGTATTACCGGGGCCCACGGAGATGAGCAGTTCTTC
cdr3_aa: CASSITGAHGDEQFF